Listed below are T cell receptor beta chains from one sample, sequenced in a study of T cell changes during pregnancy in multiple sclerosis. The protocol was immunoSEQ multiplex PCR, while the TCRdb copy is restricted to in-frame clones and leaves out a portion. The top ten hold less than 3.5% of the sample, which has about 59,000 clones, more than 85% seen once. Material: peripheral blood, obtained in the third trimester of pregnancy. The receptors shown here come from a female donor in good health, enrolled as a control in a pregnancy study. Each CDR3 is given with its conserved first and last residue. The D gene is left open where the match is weak. Clone size is stated in some rows and not others, as once, few, many or a class when expanded.

>-|-|TRBJ2-7|TRBV7-2
CASSSQGGPGEQYF
TGTGCCAGCAGCTCCCAGGGGGGCCCCGGCGAGCAGTACTTC
>-|-|TRBJ2-1|TRBV2
CASSELLPSILVNNEQFF
TGTGCCAGCAGTGAACTCCTTCCTTCCATACTAGTAAACAATGAGCAGTTCTTC
>-|TRBD1|TRBJ2-7|TRBV18
CASSPGQGPLYEQYF
TGTGCCAGCTCACCGGGACAGGGTCCCCTTTACGAGCAGTACTTC
>-|-|TRBJ1-1|TRBV12-5
CASGLVLGAAALEAFF
TGTGCTAGTGGTTTGGTACTCGGCGCGGCCGCCCTTGAAGCTTTCTTT
>-|-|TRBJ1-3|TRBV7-2
CASSSSPGNTIYF
TGTGCCAGCAGCTCCTCCCCTGGAAACACCATATATTTT
>-|TRBD2|TRBJ2-1|TRBV7-2
CASSSAGEPYNEQFF
TGTGCCAGCAGCTCAGCGGGAGAGCCCTACAATGAGCAGTTCTTC
>-|-|TRBJ2-1|TRBV7-8
CASSWASAYNEQFF
TGTGCCAGCAGCTGGGCTAGCGCCTACAATGAGCAGTTCTTC
>-|-|TRBJ1-5|TRBV5-5
CASSLLRGGGSNSNQPQHF
TGTGCCAGCAGCTTACTCCGTGGGGGGGGCTCTAATAGCAATCAGCCCCAGCATTTT
>-|-|TRBJ2-7|TRBV5-6
CASSLPAAGTYEQYF
TGTGCCAGCAGCCTCCCCGCCGCGGGGACGTACGAGCAGTACTTC
>-|TRBD1|TRBJ2-2|TRBV5-1
CASSRGQGFTGELFF
TGCGCCAGCAGTCGGGGACAGGGGTTCACCGGGGAGCTGTTTTTT
>few|-|TRBJ2-3|TRBV6-6
CASSYKLADTQYF
TGTGCCAGCAGTTACAAACTAGCAGATACGCAGTATTTT
>-|-|TRBJ1-6|TRBV27
CATRSYNSPLHF
TGTGCCACCCGGTCCTATAATTCACCCCTCCACTTT
>-|TRBD1|TRBJ2-5|TRBV27
CASSISGTEGWETQYF
TGTGCCAGCAGTATCTCCGGGACAGAGGGCTGGGAGACCCAGTACTTC
>-|-|TRBJ1-3|TRBV11-2
CASSPRGPGSSPSGNTIYF
TGTGCCAGCAGCCCTAGAGGTCCCGGTTCTTCTCCGTCTGGAAACACCATATATTTT
>-|TRBD2|TRBJ2-7|TRBV18
CASSSQPGLDYEQYF
TGTGCCAGCTCATCGCAACCGGGACTAGATTACGAGCAGTACTTC
>-|TRBD2|TRBJ2-7|TRBV28
CASSLGASGRSSTYEQYF
TGTGCCAGCAGTTTAGGGGCTAGCGGGAGGTCCTCCACCTACGAGCAGTACTTC
>medium-sized|TRBD2|TRBJ2-3|TRBV6-4
CASSDSSGGADTQYF
TGTGCCAGCAGTGACTCTAGCGGGGGGGCAGATACGCAGTATTTT
>once|-|TRBJ2-7|TRBV19
CASGAGADYEQYF
TGTGCCAGTGGAGCAGGGGCAGACTACGAGCAGTACTTC
>once|-|TRBJ2-1|TRBV7-9
CASSTPRGNDNEQFF
TGTGCCAGCAGCACCCCTAGGGGGAATGACAATGAGCAGTTCTTC
>-|TRBD1|TRBJ1-6|TRBV30
CAGWTGGNNSPLHF
TGTGCCGGATGGACAGGGGGGAATAATTCACCCCTCCACTTT
>few|-|TRBJ1-3|TRBV9
CASSRQWGGGNTIYF
TGTGCCAGCAGCCGACAATGGGGAGGAGGAAACACCATATATTTT
>-|-|TRBJ2-5|TRBV28
CASSRWETQYF
TGTGCCAGCAGTCGGTGGGAGACCCAGTACTTC
>-|-|TRBJ1-2|TRBV27
CASSFAGGDGYTF
TGTGCCAGCAGTTTCGCGGGAGGGGATGGCTACACCTTC
>-|-|TRBJ2-1|TRBV6-6
CASTLDRSHEQFF
TGTGCCAGCACCCTCGACAGGTCCCATGAGCAGTTCTTC
>-|-|TRBJ1-1|TRBV19
CASSIQNTEAFF
TGTGCCAGTAGTATCCAGAACACTGAAGCTTTCTTT
>-|TRBD1|TRBJ1-5|TRBV25-1
CASRGQGDNQPQHF
TGTGCCAGCAGGGGACAGGGTGACAATCAGCCCCAGCATTTT
>-|TRBD1|TRBJ1-2|TRBV5-1
CASSPSTGDYGYTF
TGCGCCAGCAGCCCGTCGACAGGGGACTATGGCTACACCTTC
>-|-|TRBJ1-6|TRBV4-3
CASSQEAGWGSPLHF
TGCGCCAGCAGCCAAGAGGCGGGGTGGGGTTCACCCCTCCACTTT
>-|TRBD2|TRBJ2-1|TRBV19
CASSLGLAGGPYNEQFF
TGTGCCAGTAGTCTGGGACTAGCGGGGGGCCCCTACAATGAGCAGTTCTTC
>many|TRBD2|TRBJ2-5|TRBV6-4
CASSVSPGGQETQYF
TGTGCCAGCAGTGTCTCCCCGGGGGGGCAAGAGACCCAGTACTTC
>-|-|TRBJ1-1|TRBV4-3
CASSQARQREAFF
TGCGCCAGCAGCCAAGCTCGACAGCGTGAAGCTTTCTTT
>-|TRBD1|TRBJ2-2|TRBV5-4
CASSLGQGIGELFF
TGTGCCAGCAGCTTGGGACAGGGGATTGGGGAGCTGTTTTTT
>-|-|TRBJ1-1|TRBV29-1
CSVARSGDTEAFF
TGCAGCGTTGCCCGAAGCGGGGACACTGAAGCTTTCTTT
>-|TRBD1|TRBJ1-2|TRBV7-3
CASSPGQGNGYTF
TGTGCCAGCAGCCCGGGACAGGGGAATGGCTACACCTTC
>-|TRBD2|TRBJ2-1|TRBV28
CASSSSGSGYNEQFF
TGTGCCAGCAGTTCAAGCGGGAGTGGGTACAATGAGCAGTTCTTC
>-|-|TRBJ2-1|TRBV19
CASRASSYNEQFF
TGTGCCAGTAGGGCTAGCTCCTACAATGAGCAGTTCTTC
>-|-|TRBJ1-5|TRBV4-1
CASSQGGGGGNQPQHF
TGCGCCAGCAGCCAAGGGGGGGGAGGAGGCAATCAGCCCCAGCATTTT
>-|-|TRBJ2-1|TRBV5-1
CASSLTQERQFF
TGCGCCAGCAGCTTGACTCAAGAGAGGCAGTTCTTC
>-|TRBD2|TRBJ2-1|TRBV6-5
CASSLGTSGGYEQFF
TGTGCCAGCAGTCTAGGGACTAGCGGGGGCTATGAGCAGTTCTTC
>-|TRBD2|TRBJ2-3|TRBV13
CASSYIGTSGFSTDTQYF
TGTGCCAGCAGCTATATCGGGACTAGCGGATTTAGCACAGATACGCAGTATTTT
>-|-|TRBJ1-5|TRBV7-2
CASSLGRFNQPQHF
TGTGCCAGCAGCTTAGGCAGGTTCAATCAGCCCCAGCATTTT
>-|-|TRBJ2-7|TRBV28
CASSLEYGAYEQYF
TGTGCCAGCAGTTTGGAGTACGGGGCCTACGAGCAGTACTTC
>-|-|TRBJ1-3|TRBV7-7
CASSLSVTGDTIYF
TGTGCTAGCAGCTTATCCGTTACGGGAGACACCATATATTTT
>-|TRBD1|TRBJ2-3|TRBV10-2
CASKDRVPTDTQYF
TGCGCCAGCAAGGACAGGGTCCCCACAGATACGCAGTATTTT
>-|TRBD2|TRBJ2-5|TRBV14
CASSQAFPGGPQYF
TGTGCCAGCAGCCAAGCTTTTCCGGGGGGTCCCCAGTACTTC
>-|TRBD1|TRBJ1-3|TRBV5-1
CASSVGQGSGNTIYF
TGCGCCAGCAGCGTCGGACAGGGCTCTGGAAACACCATATATTTT
>-|-|TRBJ1-1|TRBV30
CAFAPGGLTEAFF
TGTGCCTTCGCCCCGGGGGGCCTCACTGAAGCTTTCTTT
>-|-|TRBJ1-2|TRBV6-5
CASSYSRTASLNGYTF
TGTGCCAGCAGTTACTCGAGAACAGCTTCCTTAAATGGCTACACCTTC
>once|-|TRBJ2-7|TRBV29-1
CSVHVREGEQYF
TGCAGCGTTCACGTCAGGGAAGGCGAGCAGTACTTC
>-|TRBD1|TRBJ1-4|TRBV7-2
CASNMGQGGKNEKLFF
TGTGCCAGCAACATGGGACAGGGGGGGAAAAATGAAAAACTGTTTTTT
>-|-|TRBJ2-1|TRBV15
CATSRARELDEQFF
TGTGCCACCAGCAGGGCACGGGAGTTAGATGAGCAGTTCTTC
>-|-|TRBJ2-7|TRBV5-5
CASSPLAPGVALYF
TGTGCCAGCAGCCCTCTAGCGCCCGGAGTGGCATTGTACTTC
>-|TRBD2|TRBJ2-7|TRBV7-2
CASSPGTSGGMEQYF
TGTGCCAGCAGCCCAGGGACTAGCGGGGGGATGGAGCAGTACTTC
>-|-|TRBJ1-5|TRBV29-1
CSVATGDNQPQHF
TGCAGCGTTGCGACAGGAGACAATCAGCCCCAGCATTTT
>-|-|TRBJ1-1|TRBV29-1
CSVDGGTEAFF
TGCAGCGTTGATGGAGGGACTGAAGCTTTCTTT
>-|-|TRBJ2-7|TRBV7-6
CASSFARQGSYEQYF
TGTGCCAGCAGTTTCGCCCGGCAGGGGTCCTACGAGCAGTACTTC
>-|TRBD1|TRBJ1-4|TRBV27
CASSPLLTGDNEKLFF
TGTGCCAGCAGTCCTCTACTGACAGGGGATAATGAAAAACTGTTTTTT
>-|-|TRBJ1-2|TRBV9
CASSEGTFKGYGYTF
TGTGCCAGCAGCGAGGGGACATTTAAGGGCTATGGCTACACCTTC
>-|TRBD1|TRBJ2-2|TRBV6-1
CASSEARTGNYGELFF
TGTGCCAGCAGTGAAGCCAGGACAGGGAATTACGGGGAGCTGTTTTTT